A few counts support the clone carrying this T cell receptor (beta chain). Its antigen remains unidentified. This entry is derived from a study of T cells after yellow fever vaccination. Findings and limits, study-wide: Though weaker, the secondary response peaked faster, on day 5 versus 15. Clonotype sharing between CD4 and CD8 compartments was small.

This CDR3 has 15 residues. The germline CDR1 and CDR2 sequences are ENHRY and SYGVKD. Trimming took 3 bases from V and 12 from J; bases not matched to a gene: 13. 5'RACE template switching generated TCR cDNA, adding a universal primer site and UMIs. Each CDR3 protein gets one entry after TCRdb re-called the 5' RACE reads with MiXCR. The sample lists almost 600,000 distinct CDR3 sequences, less than 15% occurring once. The receptor was derived from a man aged 25-40 years who received the YFV17D yellow fever vaccine. V usage is TRBV10-3 and J usage is TRBJ2-1; the match to TRBD1 covers 8 bases. The sequencing here drew on PBMCs, taken on the day of the yellow fever booster vaccination. DNA for the CDR3: TGTGCCATCAGTGATGGGGACAGGCACCGTGAGGCGCAGTTCTTC. It yields the protein CAISDGDRHREAQFF.